Reported below is one TCR beta chain. The junction does not match germline at one end; this may be a read error. This specimen comes from a study of T cell responses to AZD1222 COVID-19 vaccine. Study overall: Second-dose groups at about 4 or about 12 weeks were pooled.

Germline values: CDR1 LNHDA, CDR2 SQIVND (reference sequence). The CDR3 length is 15 residues. Data came from immunoSEQ multiplex PCR; TCRdb stores just in-frame clones and leaves some out. This sample yields about 150,000 clones, of which 75% to 95% are seen a single time; 1.5% to 2% belongs to the top ten. The chain combines TRBV19 with TRBJ2-1, with 9 bases that match TRBD1. This clonotype originated in an adult in good health. Source: peripheral blood, taken on day 0 of AZD1222 vaccination. CDR3 loop: CASSMDRGSFNEQFF. The CDR3 DNA reads as TGTGCCAGTAGTATGGACAGGGGATCCTTCAATGAGCAGTTCTTC.